These 9 T cell receptor beta chains share one sample of origin, sequenced in a study of immune evolution from preneoplasia to lung adenocarcinoma. Repertoires were generated with immunoSEQ multiplex PCR, while TCRdb's copy carries only in-frame clones and drops some. The data hold about 2,500 clones, with around four fifths observed a single time. Specimen: FFPE invasive lung adenocarcinoma tissue. Receptor source: a person aged 55-80 years with invasive lung adenocarcinoma.

The V gene is TRBV19, the J gene TRBJ2-7, with D possibly matching TRBD1 (5 bases). This CDR3 has 15 residues. Per germline, CDR1 LNHDA and CDR2 SQIVND (reference sequence). Trimming cost V 6 bases and J 2 bases, with 17 bases left between them. CDR3 residues: CASSTWGGRTYEQYF. The DNA of the CDR3 is TGTGCCAGTAGCACCTGGGGCGGCAGGACCTACGAGCAGTACTTC.

J is TRBJ2-1 and V is TRBV5-4, with D hard to call. V was trimmed by 3 bases and J by 3 bases, leaving 16 bases between them. The germline gives CDR1 SGHNT, CDR2 YYREEE (reference sequence). The CDR3 contains 16 residues. CDR3 protein: CASSSPDVPSYNEQFF. The CDR3 coding sequence is TGTGCCAGCAGCTCGCCCGATGTTCCAAGCTACAATGAGCAGTTCTTC.

The chain carries TRBV7-6 and TRBJ2-1, with D possibly being TRBD1 (5 bases). The CDR3 is made up of 15 amino acids. The V and J ends lost 2 bases and 9 bases respectively, with 17 bases between them. CDR1 is SGHVS, CDR2 FNYEAQ, per germline. The CDR3 DNA reads as TGTGCCAGCAGCTTACGGTGGGGCCAGGGCACTGAGCAGTTCTTC. It specifies CASSLRWGQGTEQFF.

Here the CDR3 DNA reads TGTGCCAGCAGTGAGGCAGGGGACACCGGGGAGCTGTTTTTT. Protein sequence: CASSEAGDTGELFF. The rearrangement uses TRBV6-4 and TRBJ2-2; tentatively, D is TRBD1 (6 bases). The CDR3 has 14 amino acids. Germline V gene sequence: CDR1 MRHNA, CDR2 SNTAGT. Trimming removed 3 bases from V and 3 bases from J, with 8 bases in between.

The V call is TRBV29-1, the J call TRBJ1-2; 9 bases agree with TRBD1. Looked up from germline, CDR1 is SQVTM and CDR2 is ANQGSEA. The CDR3 extends over 12 amino acids. V was pared by 7 bases and J by 7 bases, with 7 bases of the junction left unmatched. CDR3: CSAHRGQSGYTF. CDR3 DNA sequence: TGCAGCGCCCACAGGGGGCAGAGTGGCTACACCTTC.

The chain employs TRBV13 and TRBJ2-1, with D unresolved. Between the trimmed V and J ends, which lost 1 base and 3 bases, there was a span of 7 bases. Germline CDR1 is PRHDT and CDR2 is FYEKMQ (reference sequence). The CDR3 loop spans 14 amino acids. CDR3: CASSLVSHYNEQFF. In nucleotides, the CDR3 is TGTGCCAGCAGCTTAGTTAGTCACTACAATGAGCAGTTCTTC.

The chain has TRBV27 and TRBJ1-4; 9 bases match TRBD1. V lost 3 bases and J lost 6; bases outside the gene matches: 5. The CDR3 covers 15 residues. The V gene's germline CDR1 is MNHEY and CDR2 SMNVEV (reference sequence). The CDR3 region is CASSLGTGFYEKLFF. CDR3 DNA: TGTGCCAGCAGTTTGGGGACAGGGTTCTATGAAAAACTGTTTTTT.

The chain has TRBV29-1 and TRBJ2-3; the D gene is possibly TRBD2 (5 bases). Trimming pared 7 bases from V and 3 bases from J, leaving 11 bases between. The germline V gene encodes CDR1 SQVTM and CDR2 ANQGSEA. This CDR3 spans 12 amino acids. The CDR3 DNA reads TGCAGCGCCCCGGGGTTGACAGATACGCAGTATTTT. It yields the protein CSAPGLTDTQYF.

The chain combines TRBV7-2 with TRBJ1-5; 8 positions match TRBD1. The germline V gene has CDR1 SGHTA and CDR2 FQGNSA. Trimming at V came to 6 bases and at J to 4 bases, leaving 5 bases not matched to a gene. CDR3 length: 14 residues. CDR3 sequence: CASSLTGGNQPQHF. The CDR3 DNA sequence: TGTGCCAGCAGTCTCACAGGGGGTAATCAGCCCCAGCATTTT.